One sample yielded the 18 T cell receptor beta chains listed below, sequenced in a study of blood T cell repertoires in COVID-19. The data were produced by immunoSEQ multiplex PCR, yet TCRdb's version contains in-frame clones alone and is incomplete. The sample lists 250,000 to 300,000 clones, over 75% seen once, with more than 8.5% in the top ten. Sample: peripheral blood. The origin of the receptors is an older woman with COVID-19, enrolled during active disease.

The chain links TRBV7-8 to TRBJ1-1, with D hard to call. This CDR3 has 13 amino acids. Germline V gene data show CDR1 as SGHVS and CDR2 as FQNEAQ. V was clipped by 4 bases and J by 1 base, with 7 bases between them. The CDR3 reads CASSSYKNTEAFF. Here the CDR3 DNA reads TGTGCCAGCAGCTCTTATAAGAACACTGAAGCTTTCTTT.

The chain is built from TRBV12-3 or TRBV12-4 and TRBJ1-1; D gene uncertain. The ends were cut back, 1 base at V and 5 bases at J, with 8 bases in the middle. CDR3 size: 13 residues. Written as DNA, the CDR3 is TGTGCCAGCAGTTTAGGAGAGGAGACTGAAGCTTTCTTT. Its translation: CASSLGEETEAFF.

The V gene is TRBV13, the J gene TRBJ2-7; TRBD2 might be the D (6 bases). Germline V lookup: CDR1 PRHDT, CDR2 FYEKMQ (reference sequence). The CDR3 extends over 15 amino acids. V was trimmed by 1 base and J by 2 bases, leaving 12 bases between them. The DNA for the CDR3 is TGTGCCAGCAGCTTAGTGCGGGATTCGACCTACGAGCAGTACTTC. Translated: CASSLVRDSTYEQYF.

The J gene is TRBJ1-1, the V gene TRBV18; 9 nucleotides agree with TRBD1. CDR1 is KGHSH and CDR2 is LQKENI in the germline V gene. CDR3 length: 16 residues. J was trimmed by 3 bases and V by 6 bases; bases with no gene match: 11. The CDR3 here is CASSPRDRAIDTEAFF. CDR3 sequence (DNA): TGTGCCAGCTCTCCCCGGGACAGGGCAATTGACACTGAAGCTTTCTTT.

This clone was seen a single time. V and J are TRBV6-6 and TRBJ2-1, with D tentatively TRBD2 (6 bases). CDR1 is MNHNY, CDR2 SVGAGI, per germline (reference sequence). Trimming took 6 bases from V and 0 from J, leaving 12 bases between them. This CDR3 spans 15 amino acids. CDR3 residues: CASSLTRDSYNEQFF. The CDR3 bases are TGTGCCAGCAGCCTGACTAGAGACTCCTACAATGAGCAGTTCTTC.

The chain combines TRBV30 with TRBJ1-2, with D tentatively TRBD1 (5 bases). Trimming took 2 bases from V and 8 from J, leaving 24 bases between them. This CDR3 spans 16 amino acids. Per germline, CDR1 GTSNPN and CDR2 SVGIG (reference sequence). CDR3 loop: CAWSRRYNRFLGGYTF. CDR3 DNA: TGTGCCTGGAGTAGACGGTACAACAGGTTTCTAGGGGGCTACACCTTC. Full variable domain (rest looked up from reference TRBV30 and TRBJ1-2): SQTIHQWPATLVQPVGSPLSLECTVEGTSNPNLYWYRQAAGRGLQLLFYSVGIGQISSEVPQNLSASRPQDRQFILSSKKLLLSDSGFYLCAWSRRYNRFLGGYTFGSGTRLTVV.

This chain links TRBV30 with TRBJ1-1; D possibly corresponds to TRBD1 (6 bases). Germline V gene data show CDR1 as GTSNPN and CDR2 as SVGIG (reference sequence). CDR3 length: 13 residues. Between the trimmed V and J ends, which lost 0 bases and 10 bases, there was a span of 15 bases. The CDR3 sequence is CAWSVPPQGTAFF. The CDR3 bases are TGTGCCTGGAGTGTACCCCCCCAGGGGACAGCTTTCTTT.

The V gene is TRBV11-3, the J gene TRBJ2-7; D is unresolved. CDR1 and CDR2 (germline): SGHNT, YENEEA. Trimming removed 4 bases at V and 6 bases at J, with 7 bases between. The CDR3 contains 11 residues. The CDR3 DNA sequence: TGTGCCAGCAGCTCACAATCCGAGCAGTACTTC. It encodes CASSSQSEQYF.

The chain has TRBV11-2 and TRBJ2-7, with 7 bases identical to TRBD1. J gave up 6 bases and V 2 bases, and 7 bases lay outside the gene matches. The CDR3 length is 14 residues. Germline CDR1 is SGHAT and CDR2 is FQNNGV. CDR3 sequence reads: CASSLTSTGSEQYF. CDR3 nucleotide sequence: TGTGCCAGCAGCTTAACCTCGACAGGGAGCGAGCAGTACTTC.

The V call is TRBV27, the J call TRBJ1-5, with D possibly TRBD1 on 6 matching bases. This CDR3 region has 14 residues. Germline V gene sequence: CDR1 MNHEY, CDR2 SMNVEV (reference sequence). V dropped 5 bases and J dropped 6 bases, with 14 bases sitting between them. Written as DNA, the CDR3 is TGTGCCAGCAGTACAAACAGGGTCGTTCAGCCCCAGCATTTT. Its translation: CASSTNRVVQPQHF.

The chain combines TRBV4-1 with TRBJ2-4, with a possible D match to TRBD2 (6 bases). The CDR3 is made up of 15 amino acids. V was shortened by 1 base and J by 6 bases, with 13 bases between the two germline ends. The V gene's germline CDR1 is MGHRA and CDR2 YSYEKL. The CDR3 loop is CASSQVEGLGNIQYF. As DNA, the CDR3 is TGCGCCAGCAGCCAAGTGGAGGGATTGGGAAACATTCAGTACTTC.

This chain links TRBV7-9 with TRBJ2-1, with 8 bases fitting TRBD2. This CDR3 comprises 14 residues. J lost 6 bases, V lost 5 bases, and 6 bases had no gene match. Germline-derived CDR1 and CDR2 are SEHNR and FQNEAQ (reference sequence). CDR3 DNA: TGTGCCAGCAGCGTAAGCGGGAGCGGCAATGAGCAGTTCTTC. This sequence encodes CASSVSGSGNEQFF. Filled out from reference TRBV7-9 and TRBJ2-1, the complete variable domain reads DTGVSQNPRHKITKRGQNVTFRCDPISEHNRLYWYRQTLGQGPEFLTYFQNEAQLEKSRLLSDRFSAERPKGSFSTLEIQRTEQGDSAMYLCASSVSGSGNEQFFGPGTRLTVL.

This rearrangement joins TRBV27 to TRBJ1-1; 12 bases are a match to TRBD1. The CDR3 spans 14 residues. The junction had 6 bases not matched to a gene; V was cut back by 5 bases and J by 8 bases. Per germline, CDR1 MNHEY and CDR2 SMNVEV (reference sequence). DNA of the CDR3: TGTGCCAGCAGTCAGGGACAGGGGGCTATCGAAGCTTTCTTT. This translates into CASSQGQGAIEAFF.

To note about this clone: Other DNA sequences of this sample code for an identical CDR3. The chain employs TRBV19 and TRBJ1-5; 9 bases match TRBD1. V was pared by 5 bases and J by 4 bases, with 3 bases of the junction left unmatched. The CDR3 loop spans 14 amino acids. CDR1 LNHDA and CDR2 SQIVND come from the germline V gene (reference sequence). The CDR3 loop reads CASSLGQGNQPQHF. CDR3 nucleotide sequence: TGTGCCAGTAGTTTGGGACAGGGTAATCAGCCCCAGCATTTT.

V is TRBV25-1 and J is TRBJ2-7, with D possibly being TRBD2 (6 bases). Per the germline V gene, CDR1 is MGHDK and CDR2 is SYGVNS. The CDR3 is 15 amino acids. Trimming removed 3 bases at V and 3 bases at J, with 15 bases between. The CDR3 protein is CASSDLASENYEQYF. The CDR3, as DNA: TGTGCCAGCAGTGACCTGGCTAGCGAGAACTACGAGCAGTACTTC.

The V call is TRBV4-2, the J call TRBJ2-7; 9 positions agree with TRBD1. This CDR3 comprises 16 residues. After removal of 0 bases from V and 2 bases from J, the junction contained 5 bases not matched to a gene. The germline gives CDR1 LGHNA, CDR2 YNFKEQ. CDR3 nucleotide sequence: TGTGCCAGCAGCCAAGATAGGGACAGGGTGGCCTACGAGCAGTACTTC. Residues: CASSQDRDRVAYEQYF.

This clone has only one observation. The rearrangement joins TRBV30 to TRBJ2-7, with 7 bases identical to TRBD1. After removal of 4 bases from V and 4 bases from J, the junction contained 4 bases not matched to a gene. This CDR3 is 12 amino acids long. CDR1 is GTSNPN and CDR2 is SVGIG in the germline V gene (reference sequence). The DNA for the CDR3 is TGTGCCTGGAAACGACAGGGATACGAGCAGTACTTC. Protein: CAWKRQGYEQYF.

The count of this clone is one. V usage is TRBV2 and J usage is TRBJ1-5; 9 positions agree with TRBD1. The CDR3 is 15 residues long. V shed 7 bases, J shed 1 base, and the junction held 5 bases outside the gene matches. Per germline, CDR1 SNHLY and CDR2 FYNNEI. The CDR3 protein is CASTAGQGSNQPQHF. The CDR3 nucleotides read TGTGCCAGCACAGCGGGACAGGGAAGCAATCAGCCCCAGCATTTT.